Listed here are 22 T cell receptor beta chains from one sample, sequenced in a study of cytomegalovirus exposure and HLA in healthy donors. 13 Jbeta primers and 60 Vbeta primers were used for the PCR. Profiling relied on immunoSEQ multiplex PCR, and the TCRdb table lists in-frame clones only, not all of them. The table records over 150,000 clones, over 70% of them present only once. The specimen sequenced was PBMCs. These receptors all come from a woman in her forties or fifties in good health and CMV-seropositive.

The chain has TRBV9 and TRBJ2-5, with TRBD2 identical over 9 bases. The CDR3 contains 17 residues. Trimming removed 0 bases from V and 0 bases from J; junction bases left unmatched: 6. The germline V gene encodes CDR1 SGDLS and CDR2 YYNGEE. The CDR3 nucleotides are TGTGCCAGCAGCGTAGGTAGCGGGGGCCTCTACCAAGAGACCCAGTACTTC. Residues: CASSVGSGGLYQETQYF.

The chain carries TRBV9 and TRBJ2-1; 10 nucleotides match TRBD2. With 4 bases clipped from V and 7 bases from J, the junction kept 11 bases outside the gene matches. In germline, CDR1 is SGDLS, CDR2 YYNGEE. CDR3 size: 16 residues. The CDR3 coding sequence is TGTGCCAGCAGCCCACCGGGACTAGCGATGAGTAATGAGCAGTTCTTC. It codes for CASSPPGLAMSNEQFF.

The chain's CDR3 is CAISGGQGYEQYF. CDR3 in DNA: TGTGCCATCAGTGGAGGACAGGGCTACGAGCAGTACTTC. The chain is built from TRBV10-3 and TRBJ2-7, with 8 bases that match TRBD1. The germline V gene encodes CDR1 ENHRY and CDR2 SYGVKD. Trimming at V came to 4 bases and at J to 3 bases, leaving 2 bases not matched to a gene. The CDR3 consists of 13 residues.

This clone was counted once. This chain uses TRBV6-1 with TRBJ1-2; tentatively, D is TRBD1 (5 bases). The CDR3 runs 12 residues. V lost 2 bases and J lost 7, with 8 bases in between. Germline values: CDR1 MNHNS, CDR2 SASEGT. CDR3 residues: CASSEQGPGYTF. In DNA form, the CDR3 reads TGTGCCAGCAGTGAACAGGGCCCTGGCTACACCTTC.

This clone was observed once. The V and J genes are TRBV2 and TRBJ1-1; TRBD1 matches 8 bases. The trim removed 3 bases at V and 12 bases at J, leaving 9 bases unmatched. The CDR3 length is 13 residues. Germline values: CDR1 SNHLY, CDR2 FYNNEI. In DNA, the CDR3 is TGTGCCAGCAGTGAGGTCCGACAGGGGAATCCTTTCTTT. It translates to CASSEVRQGNPFF.

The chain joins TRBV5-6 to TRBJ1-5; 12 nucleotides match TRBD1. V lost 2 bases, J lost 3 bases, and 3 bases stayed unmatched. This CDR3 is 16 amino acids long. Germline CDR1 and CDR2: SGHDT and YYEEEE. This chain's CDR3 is CASSFGTGGPNQPQHF. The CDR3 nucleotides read TGTGCCAGCAGCTTCGGGACAGGGGGCCCCAATCAGCCCCAGCATTTT. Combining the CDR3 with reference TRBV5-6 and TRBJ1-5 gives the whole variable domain DAGVTQSPTHLIKTRGQQVTLRCSPKSGHDTVSWYQQALGQGPQFIFQYYEEEERQRGNFPDRFSGHQFPNYSSELNVNALLLGDSALYLCASSFGTGGPNQPQHFGDGTRLSIL.

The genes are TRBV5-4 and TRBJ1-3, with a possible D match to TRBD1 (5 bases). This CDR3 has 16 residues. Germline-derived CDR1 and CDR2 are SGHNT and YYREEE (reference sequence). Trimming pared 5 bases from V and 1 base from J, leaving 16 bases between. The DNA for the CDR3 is TGTGCCAGCAGGGGGGACGGGGGGATATCTGGAAACACCATATATTTT. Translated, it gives CASRGDGGISGNTIYF.

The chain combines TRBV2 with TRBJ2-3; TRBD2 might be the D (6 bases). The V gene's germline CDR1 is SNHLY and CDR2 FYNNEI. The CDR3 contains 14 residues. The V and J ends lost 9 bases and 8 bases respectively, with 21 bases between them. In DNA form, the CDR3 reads TGTGCCAGTACAGCGAGGCGGGGAGGCGTTACGCAGTATTTT. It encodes CASTARRGGVTQYF.

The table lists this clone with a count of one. The CDR3, as DNA: TGTGCCAGCAGGATAGGACAGGGAAAAATAGCTAACTATGGCTACACCTTC. Translated: CASRIGQGKIANYGYTF. The chain is built from TRBV28 and TRBJ1-2, with 8 bases fitting TRBD1. After removal of 6 bases from V and 0 bases from J, the junction contained 12 bases not matched to a gene. The germline V gene encodes CDR1 MDHEN and CDR2 SYDVKM. The CDR3 is 17 amino acids.

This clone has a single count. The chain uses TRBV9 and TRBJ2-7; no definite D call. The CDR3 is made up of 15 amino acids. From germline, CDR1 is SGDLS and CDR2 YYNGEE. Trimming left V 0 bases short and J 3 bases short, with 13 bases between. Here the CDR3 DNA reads TGTGCCAGCAGCGTAGTACGCGGTGAAAACTACGAGCAGTACTTC. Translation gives CASSVVRGENYEQYF.

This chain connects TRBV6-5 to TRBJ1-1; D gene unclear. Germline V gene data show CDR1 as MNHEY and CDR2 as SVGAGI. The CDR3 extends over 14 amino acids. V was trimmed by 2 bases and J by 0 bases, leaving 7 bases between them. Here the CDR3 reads CASSYDSVNTEAFF. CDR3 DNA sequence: TGTGCCAGCAGTTACGACTCTGTGAACACTGAAGCTTTCTTT.

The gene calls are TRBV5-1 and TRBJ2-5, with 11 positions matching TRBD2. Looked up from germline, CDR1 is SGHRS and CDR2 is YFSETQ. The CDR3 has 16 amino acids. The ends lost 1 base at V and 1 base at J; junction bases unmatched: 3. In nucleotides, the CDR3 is TGCGCCAGCAGCTTGTTTCTAGCGGGGGGCCAAGAGACCCAGTACTTC. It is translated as CASSLFLAGGQETQYF.

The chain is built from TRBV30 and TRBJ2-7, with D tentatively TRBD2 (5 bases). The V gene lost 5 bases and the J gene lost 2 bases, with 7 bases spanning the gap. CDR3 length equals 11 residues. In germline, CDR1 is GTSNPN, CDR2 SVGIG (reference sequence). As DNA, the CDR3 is TGTGCCTGGGGACTTGCCTACGAGCAGTACTTC. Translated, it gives CAWGLAYEQYF.

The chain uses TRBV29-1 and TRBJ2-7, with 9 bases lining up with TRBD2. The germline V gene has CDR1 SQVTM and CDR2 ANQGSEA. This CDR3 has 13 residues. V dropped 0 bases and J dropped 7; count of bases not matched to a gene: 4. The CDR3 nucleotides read TGCAGCGTTGAAGAAGGGAGCGGGGGGGAGCAGTACTTC. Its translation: CSVEEGSGGEQYF.

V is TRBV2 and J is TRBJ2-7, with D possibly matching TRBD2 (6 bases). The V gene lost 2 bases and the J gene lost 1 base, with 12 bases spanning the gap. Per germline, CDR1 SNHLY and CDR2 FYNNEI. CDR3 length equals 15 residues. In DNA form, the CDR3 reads TGTGCCAGCAGTGAACGGGGGAAGGGGTCCTACGAGCAGTACTTC. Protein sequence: CASSERGKGSYEQYF.

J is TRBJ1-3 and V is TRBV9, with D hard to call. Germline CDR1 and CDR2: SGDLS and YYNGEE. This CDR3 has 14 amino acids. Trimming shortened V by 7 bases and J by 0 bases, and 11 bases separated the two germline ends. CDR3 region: CASGELSSGNTIYF. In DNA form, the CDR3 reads TGTGCCAGCGGTGAGCTGAGCTCTGGAAACACCATATATTTT.

In DNA form, the CDR3 reads TGTGCCAGCAGTCCAGACAGGTCGGGCTACACCTTC. Its protein product is CASSPDRSGYTF. The chain is built from TRBV27 and TRBJ1-2; maybe TRBD1 (6 bases). From germline, CDR1 is MNHEY and CDR2 SMNVEV (reference sequence). The CDR3 covers 12 residues. V was trimmed by 5 bases and J by 8 bases, leaving 12 bases between them.

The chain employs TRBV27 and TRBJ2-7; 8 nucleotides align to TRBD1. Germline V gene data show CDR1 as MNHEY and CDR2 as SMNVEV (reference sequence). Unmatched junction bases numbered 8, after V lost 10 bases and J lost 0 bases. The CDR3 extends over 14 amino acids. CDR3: CATSRDRFSYEQYF. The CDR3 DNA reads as TGTGCCACGTCCCGGGACAGGTTCTCCTACGAGCAGTACTTC.

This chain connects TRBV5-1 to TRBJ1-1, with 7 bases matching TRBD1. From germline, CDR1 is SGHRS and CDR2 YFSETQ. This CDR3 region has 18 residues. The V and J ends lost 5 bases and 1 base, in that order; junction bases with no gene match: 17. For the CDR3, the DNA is TGCGCCAGCAGATCCCAACCCGGGACAGCTAAAAGGAACACTGAAGCTTTCTTT. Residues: CASRSQPGTAKRNTEAFF.

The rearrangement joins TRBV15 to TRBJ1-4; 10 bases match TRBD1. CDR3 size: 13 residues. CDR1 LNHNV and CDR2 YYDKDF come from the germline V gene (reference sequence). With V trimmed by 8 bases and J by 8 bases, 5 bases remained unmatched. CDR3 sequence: CATEDRGSEKLFF. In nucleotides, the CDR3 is TGTGCCACCGAGGACAGGGGGAGCGAAAAACTGTTTTTT.

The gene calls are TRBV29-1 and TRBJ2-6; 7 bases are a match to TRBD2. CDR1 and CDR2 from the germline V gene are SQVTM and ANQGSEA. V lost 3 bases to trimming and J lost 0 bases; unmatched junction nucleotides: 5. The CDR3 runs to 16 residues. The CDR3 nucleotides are TGCAGCGTTGAGGGGCGGGGGACCTCTGGGGCCAACGTCCTGACTTTC. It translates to CSVEGRGTSGANVLTF.

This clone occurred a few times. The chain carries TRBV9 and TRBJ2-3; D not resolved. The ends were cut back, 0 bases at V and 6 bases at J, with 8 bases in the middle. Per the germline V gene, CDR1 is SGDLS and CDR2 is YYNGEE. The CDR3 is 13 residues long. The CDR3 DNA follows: TGTGCCAGCAGCGTAGCTGTCGGGGATACGCAGTATTTT. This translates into CASSVAVGDTQYF.